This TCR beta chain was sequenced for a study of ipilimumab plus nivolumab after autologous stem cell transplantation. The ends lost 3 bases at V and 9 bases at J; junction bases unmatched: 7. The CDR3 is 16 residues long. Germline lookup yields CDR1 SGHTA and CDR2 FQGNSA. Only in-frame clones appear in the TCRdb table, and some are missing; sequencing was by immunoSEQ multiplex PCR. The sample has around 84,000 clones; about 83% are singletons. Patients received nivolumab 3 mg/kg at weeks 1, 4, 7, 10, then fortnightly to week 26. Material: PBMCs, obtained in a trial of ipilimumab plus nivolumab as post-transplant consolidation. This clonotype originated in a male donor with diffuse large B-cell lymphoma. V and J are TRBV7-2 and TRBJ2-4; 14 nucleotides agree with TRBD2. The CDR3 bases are TGTGCCAGCAGCTTTGGGACTAGCGGGGGCCAGGGCATTCAGTACTTC. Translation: CASSFGTSGGQGIQYF.